Listed here are 9 T cell receptor beta chains from one sample, sequenced in a study of cytomegalovirus exposure and HLA in healthy donors. Use of 60 Vbeta and 13 Jbeta primers characterized the PCR. TCRdb's table, derived via immunoSEQ multiplex PCR, lists solely in-frame clones and lacks some. The profile shows roughly 120,000 clones, approximately 8% of them singletons. Sequencing was carried out using PBMCs. The receptors were gathered from a middle-aged woman in good health and CMV-seropositive.

V gene TRBV10-1 combines with J gene TRBJ1-3, with D tentatively TRBD1 (5 bases). The length of the CDR3 is 14 residues. CDR1 is WNHNN and CDR2 is SYGVQD in the germline V gene (reference sequence). Deletions cut 3 bases from V and 4 bases from J, with 10 bases between. The DNA of the CDR3 is TGCGCCAGCAGTGAAGCCAGGGCCGGAAACACCATATATTTT. The encoded protein is CASSEARAGNTIYF.

There are a few counts of this clone. The chain uses TRBV6-5 and TRBJ2-7, with D perhaps matching TRBD1 (5 bases). The CDR3 covers 14 residues. V was shortened by 0 bases and J by 2 bases, with 8 bases between the two germline ends. Germline CDR1 reads MNHEY; CDR2 reads SVGAGI. The CDR3 reads CASSYSPTAYEQYF. The DNA for the CDR3 is TGTGCCAGCAGTTACTCCCCGACAGCCTACGAGCAGTACTTC.

In its sample, this clone was seen a few times. The genes are TRBV5-1 and TRBJ1-4; 7 bases align to TRBD1. V trimming: 4 bases; J trimming: 3 bases; junction bases outside the gene matches: 3. Germline V lookup: CDR1 SGHRS, CDR2 YFSETQ. This CDR3 has 14 amino acids. The CDR3 is CASSMGQSNEKLFF. CDR3 DNA sequence: TGCGCCAGCAGCATGGGACAGTCTAATGAAAAACTGTTTTTT.

The J gene is TRBJ2-7, the V gene TRBV28; TRBD2 aligns across 7 bases. Germline V CDR1 and CDR2: MDHEN, SYDVKM. This CDR3 is 16 amino acids long. The ends lost 7 bases at V and 4 bases at J; junction bases unmatched: 16. CDR3 sequence (DNA): TGTGCCAGCAAGCAGGTTTCTACGGGGGGAGCTTACGAGCAGTACTTC. This sequence encodes CASKQVSTGGAYEQYF.

This clone turned up a few times. The chain joins TRBV4-1 to TRBJ2-7, with D perhaps TRBD1 (5 bases). Trimming took off 0 bases at V and 0 bases at J, with 15 bases between the two ends. CDR3 length: 17 amino acids. Germline-derived CDR1 and CDR2 are MGHRA and YSYEKL. Here the CDR3 reads CASSQDLNSRDSYEQYF. The CDR3 region has the DNA TGCGCCAGCAGCCAAGATCTTAACTCCAGGGACTCCTACGAGCAGTACTTC.

This clone was counted between two and nine times. This sequence joins TRBV5-6 and TRBJ2-3; 8 bases are shared with TRBD1. Germline values: CDR1 SGHDT, CDR2 YYEEEE. The CDR3 extends over 15 amino acids. Trimming cost V 2 bases and J 4 bases; bases outside gene matches: 6. The CDR3 DNA sequence: TGTGCCAGCAGCTTCAGGGGGCTGCAGGCAGATACGCAGTATTTT. This sequence encodes CASSFRGLQADTQYF. Variable domain in full (rest from reference TRBV5-6 and TRBJ2-3): DAGVTQSPTHLIKTRGQQVTLRCSPKSGHDTVSWYQQALGQGPQFIFQYYEEEERQRGNFPDRFSGHQFPNYSSELNVNALLLGDSALYLCASSFRGLQADTQYFGPGTRLTVL.

The chain combines TRBV6-1 with TRBJ1-6; TRBD1 matches at 8 bases. This CDR3 has 14 residues. The germline V gene has CDR1 MNHNS and CDR2 SASEGT. The V segment lost 7 bases and the J segment 7 bases; nucleotides outside the gene matches: 6. The CDR3 here is CASTLGQENSPLHF. The DNA of the CDR3 is TGTGCCAGCACCCTGGGACAGGAGAATTCACCCCTCCACTTT.

This clone was picked up a small number of times. This chain uses TRBV6-1 with TRBJ1-2; tentative D call: TRBD1 (6 bases). The CDR3 is 15 amino acids. The V and J ends lost 4 bases and 5 bases respectively, with 17 bases between them. CDR1 is MNHNS and CDR2 is SASEGT in the germline V gene. The CDR3 nucleotides are TGTGCCAGCAGTGTATCGCCAGGGGCTCCGTATGGCTACACCTTC. Residues: CASSVSPGAPYGYTF.

This rearrangement joins TRBV7-9 to TRBJ1-1, with a possible D match to TRBD1 (6 bases). Deletions cut 2 bases from V and 2 bases from J, with 12 bases between. The germline gives CDR1 SEHNR, CDR2 FQNEAQ (reference sequence). This CDR3 spans 15 amino acids. CDR3 amino acids: CASSLSQGKNTEAFF. Here the CDR3 DNA reads TGTGCCAGCAGCTTAAGCCAGGGGAAAAACACTGAAGCTTTCTTT. Together with reference TRBV7-9 and TRBJ1-1, the CDR3 gives the full variable domain: DTGVSQNPRHKITKRGQNVTFRCDPISEHNRLYWYRQTLGQGPEFLTYFQNEAQLEKSRLLSDRFSAERPKGSFSTLEIQRTEQGDSAMYLCASSLSQGKNTEAFFGQGTRLTVV.